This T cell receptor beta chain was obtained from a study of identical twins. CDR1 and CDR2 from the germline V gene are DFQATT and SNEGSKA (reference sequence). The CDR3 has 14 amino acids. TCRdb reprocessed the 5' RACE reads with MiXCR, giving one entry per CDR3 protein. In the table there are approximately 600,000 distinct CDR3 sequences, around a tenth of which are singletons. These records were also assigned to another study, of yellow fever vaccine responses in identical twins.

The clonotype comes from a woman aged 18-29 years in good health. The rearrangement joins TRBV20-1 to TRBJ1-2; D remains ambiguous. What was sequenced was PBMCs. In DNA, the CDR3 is TGCAGGGCCCGGGGTCGGACGGCTAACTATGGCTACACCTTC. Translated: CRARGRTANYGYTF.